The 28 T cell receptor beta chains below come from one sample, sequenced in a study of T cells in Graves' hyperthyroidism and ophthalmopathy. Amplified TCR beta CDR3 regions came from RNA transcripts. TCR CDR3 regions were first amplified by RT-PCR with HTBI primers. TCRdb reprocessed the multiplex PCR reads via MiXCR and lists one record per CDR3 protein. The table lists about 720,000 distinct CDR3 sequences, roughly 15% of them singletons. The material sequenced was blood. All receptors come from a man between 18 and 29 years old with Graves' hyperthyroidism.

The chain has TRBV9 and TRBJ2-2; 7 bases map to TRBD2. V trimming: 4 bases; J trimming: 1 base; junction bases outside the gene matches: 7. This CDR3 spans 16 amino acids. In germline, CDR1 is SGDLS, CDR2 YYNGEE. The CDR3 region is CASSWGAGMNTGELFF. The CDR3 DNA reads TGTGCCAGCAGCTGGGGAGCGGGGATGAACACCGGGGAGCTGTTTTTT.

This clonotype was seen ten or more times. The chain uses TRBV12-3 or TRBV12-4 and TRBJ2-7; 10 bases map to TRBD2. This CDR3 has 15 amino acids. J lost 7 bases, V lost 4 bases, and 10 bases had no gene match. CDR3 amino acids: CASSWGSGRAIEQYF. CDR3 DNA sequence: TGTGCCAGCAGTTGGGGGAGCGGGAGGGCGATAGAGCAGTACTTC.

In this sample, this clonotype turned up many times. V and J are TRBV2 and TRBJ1-1, with a possible D match to TRBD1 (5 bases). The V and J ends lost 5 bases and 0 bases respectively, with 7 bases between them. This CDR3 comprises 13 residues. CDR1 and CDR2 (germline): SNHLY, FYNNEI. The CDR3 sequence is CASSRDVNTEAFF. The CDR3 coding sequence is TGTGCCAGCAGTCGGGACGTGAACACTGAAGCTTTCTTT.

This clonotype was picked up many times. V is TRBV24-1 and J is TRBJ1-5; 7 bases map to TRBD1. J gave up 3 bases and V 4 bases, and 5 bases lay outside the gene matches. Germline CDR1 KGHDR, CDR2 SFDVKD. The CDR3 has 15 amino acids. The CDR3 sequence: CATSEGTAVNQPQHF. In DNA, the CDR3 is TGTGCCACCAGTGAAGGGACAGCCGTCAATCAGCCCCAGCATTTT.

The chain is built from TRBV5-1 and TRBJ1-2; D is unclear. The CDR3 has 13 residues. From germline, CDR1 is SGHRS and CDR2 YFSETQ. V was trimmed by 7 bases and J by 8 bases, leaving 18 bases between them. CDR3 sequence reads: CASAGETRAGYTF. Here the CDR3 DNA reads TGCGCCAGCGCCGGCGAGACGAGAGCGGGCTACACCTTC.

This clonotype was counted between two and nine times. This chain joins TRBV27 and TRBJ1-2, with D possibly TRBD1 on 6 matching bases. V shed 6 bases and J shed 2 bases, with 13 bases lying between them. The CDR3 contains 14 residues. Germline assignment: CDR1 MNHEY and CDR2 SMNVEV (reference sequence). CDR3 sequence reads: CASRPGAPNYGYTF. Written as DNA, the CDR3 is TGTGCCAGCAGGCCAGGGGCCCCCAACTATGGCTACACCTTC.

This clonotype was seen a few times. The genes are TRBV7-2 and TRBJ1-4; D gene ambiguous. V shed 5 bases and J shed 7 bases, with 14 bases lying between them. The V gene's germline CDR1 is SGHTA and CDR2 FQGNSA. The CDR3 loop spans 14 amino acids. Here the CDR3 reads CASSRFVDVEKLFF. The CDR3, as DNA: TGTGCCAGCAGCCGCTTTGTGGATGTTGAAAAACTGTTTTTT.

This clonotype was detected many times. The CDR3 is CASSPREGLNYEQYF. The CDR3 DNA reads as TGTGCCAGCAGTCCTCGTGAGGGCCTGAATTACGAGCAGTACTTC. V is TRBV6-1 and J is TRBJ2-7, with D possibly TRBD2 on 5 matching bases. Germline CDR1 MNHNS, CDR2 SASEGT. Deletions cut 5 bases from V and 4 bases from J, with 18 bases between. CDR3 length equals 15 residues.

This clonotype was seen many times. The rearrangement joins TRBV5-1 to TRBJ1-1; D is unresolved. CDR1 is SGHRS and CDR2 is YFSETQ in the germline V gene. The germline V and J ends were trimmed by 3 bases and 0 bases, with 6 bases remaining between them. The CDR3 totals 13 residues. CDR3 DNA: TGCGCCAGCAGCTATGAAGTGAACACTGAAGCTTTCTTT. This gives the protein CASSYEVNTEAFF. The full variable domain, rest sourced from reference TRBV5-1 and TRBJ1-1, is KAGVTQTPRYLIKTRGQQVTLSCSPISGHRSVSWYQQTPGQGLQFLFEYFSETQRNKGNFPGRFSGRQFSNSRSEMNVSTLELGDSALYLCASSYEVNTEAFFGQGTRLTVV.

There are a few counts of this clonotype. The V and J genes are TRBV24-1 and TRBJ2-1; tentatively, D is TRBD1 (6 bases). Germline V lookup: CDR1 KGHDR, CDR2 SFDVKD. Trimming cost V 3 bases and J 7 bases, with 15 bases left between them. The length of the CDR3 is 15 residues. The CDR3 DNA follows: TGTGCCACCAGTGATCCGGTCAGGGGTGATAATGAGCAGTTCTTC. It encodes CATSDPVRGDNEQFF.

The CDR3 protein is CASSGGTGFGETQYF. The CDR3 nucleotides read TGTGCCAGCAGCGGCGGGACAGGGTTCGGAGAGACCCAGTACTTC. The gene calls are TRBV9 and TRBJ2-5; 9 bases are a match to TRBD1. V lost 3 bases, J lost 4 bases, and 7 bases stayed unmatched. Germline CDR1 reads SGDLS; CDR2 reads YYNGEE. This CDR3 region has 15 residues.

The V and J genes are TRBV12-3 or TRBV12-4 and TRBJ1-5; TRBD1 matches 8 bases. CDR3 length equals 16 residues. Losses at the gene ends were 7 bases for V and 3 bases for J; bases not matched to a gene: 11. Written as DNA, the CDR3 is TGTGCCAGCAATAAGCTCCAGGGGGCTCACAATCAGCCCCAGCATTTT. It translates to CASNKLQGAHNQPQHF.

The chain recombines TRBV12-5 with TRBJ1-1, with D tentatively TRBD1 (6 bases). Germline V gene sequence: CDR1 LGHNT, CDR2 FRNRAP. The CDR3 length is 13 residues. V lost 3 bases, J lost 4 bases, and 9 bases lay in between. The CDR3 protein is CASGLGGGTEAFF. The CDR3 bases are TGTGCTAGTGGTTTAGGGGGGGGCACTGAAGCTTTCTTT.

The chain employs TRBV6-1 and TRBJ1-4; D unclear. The V end lost 5 bases, the J end lost 2 bases, and 15 bases lay between the germline ends. Germline loops: CDR1 MNHNS, CDR2 SASEGT. This CDR3 is 16 amino acids long. The CDR3 region is CASSSGPGGTNEKLFF. The CDR3, as DNA: TGTGCCAGCAGTTCCGGCCCGGGCGGCACTAATGAAAAACTGTTTTTT.

The chain carries TRBV19 and TRBJ2-5; D might be TRBD1 or TRBD2, each matching 6 bases. In germline, CDR1 is LNHDA, CDR2 SQIVND (reference sequence). This CDR3 has 14 amino acids. Trimming removed 5 bases from V and 5 bases from J, with 15 bases in between. The CDR3 sequence: CASSLPGGWETQYF. In DNA form, the CDR3 reads TGTGCCAGTAGTCTCCCCGGGGGCTGGGAGACCCAGTACTTC.

The chain recombines TRBV19 with TRBJ2-1; 9 bases line up with TRBD2. The V and J ends lost 3 bases and 6 bases, in that order; junction bases with no gene match: 3. CDR3 length equals 14 residues. Germline V gives CDR1 LNHDA, CDR2 SQIVND (reference sequence). Here the CDR3 reads CASSMTSGTNEQFF. CDR3 nucleotides: TGTGCCAGTAGTATGACTAGCGGAACCAATGAGCAGTTCTTC.

Worth noting for this clonotype: A much larger clone is a single base away; this may be a read error. The CDR3 here is CASGGFSSYEQYF. CDR3 DNA sequence: TGTGCCAGCGGGGGCTTCAGCTCCTACGAGCAGTACTTC. The rearrangement joins TRBV6-1 to TRBJ2-7, with a possible D match to TRBD1 (6 bases). Deletions cut 8 bases from V and 0 bases from J, with 11 bases between. The length of the CDR3 is 13 residues. In germline, CDR1 is MNHNS, CDR2 SASEGT.

There are a few counts of this clonotype. The genes are TRBV13 and TRBJ2-1; unclear D gene. Germline V gene sequence: CDR1 PRHDT, CDR2 FYEKMQ (reference sequence). Trimming removed 7 bases from V and 8 bases from J, with 18 bases in between. The CDR3 loop spans 14 amino acids. The CDR3 coding sequence is TGTGCCAGCACCGACGGGCCCACCGTGCATGAGCAGTTCTTC. As protein: CASTDGPTVHEQFF.

This clonotype was seen at least ten times. The V and J genes are TRBV20-1 and TRBJ2-3; D is unresolved. Trimming took off 6 bases at V and 0 bases at J, with 13 bases between the two ends. Per germline, CDR1 DFQATT and CDR2 SNEGSKA (reference sequence). This CDR3 has 14 residues. The CDR3 DNA follows: TGCAGTGCCGGAGTAGGGCGGAGCACAGATACGCAGTATTTT. Translated: CSAGVGRSTDTQYF.

The chain employs TRBV30 and TRBJ2-2; TRBD2 might be the D (6 bases). This CDR3 comprises 14 residues. V was clipped by 5 bases and J by 4 bases, with 14 bases between them. The germline gives CDR1 GTSNPN, CDR2 SVGIG (reference sequence). The CDR3 nucleotides read TGTGCCTGGGCCGGGACTTTACTCACCGGGGAGCTGTTTTTT. As protein: CAWAGTLLTGELFF.

The chain uses TRBV5-1 and TRBJ2-7; D gene ambiguous. The J call could be wrong; TRBJ2-1 is a better fit for the DNA end. Germline V CDR1 and CDR2: SGHRS, YFSETQ. The CDR3 covers 14 residues. The CDR3 loop is CASRSQQSTYEQFF. CDR3 bases: TGCGCCAGCAGGTCCCAGCAGTCAACCTACGAGCAGTTCTTC.

J is TRBJ2-7 and V is TRBV28, with D possibly matching TRBD2 (5 bases). Trimming cost V 6 bases and J 2 bases, with 8 bases left between them. The CDR3 length is 12 residues. Germline V lookup: CDR1 MDHEN, CDR2 SYDVKM. DNA for the CDR3: TGTGCCAGCAGGCGGGCAGCCTACGAGCAGTACTTC. Translated, it gives CASRRAAYEQYF.

This chain joins TRBV2 and TRBJ1-4; 8 nucleotides match TRBD1. The CDR3 consists of 15 residues. V trimming: 4 bases; J trimming: 10 bases; junction bases outside the gene matches: 11. From germline, CDR1 is SNHLY and CDR2 FYNNEI. This CDR3 reads CASSGRYRGESKLFF. Written as DNA, the CDR3 is TGTGCCAGCAGTGGACGGTACAGGGGGGAGTCAAAACTGTTTTTT. Full variable domain (outside the CDR3, taken from reference TRBV2 and TRBJ1-4): EPEVTQTPSHQVTQMGQEVILRCVPISNHLYFYWYRQILGQKVEFLVSFYNNEISEKSEIFDDQFSVERPDGSNFTLKIRSTKLEDSAMYFCASSGRYRGESKLFFGSGTQLSVL.

This chain links TRBV30 with TRBJ1-2; 10 positions agree with TRBD1. The V gene's germline CDR1 is GTSNPN and CDR2 SVGIG (reference sequence). The V gene end was trimmed by 7 bases and the J gene end by 3 bases; junction bases not matched to a gene: 5. The CDR3 contains 13 residues. The CDR3 coding sequence is TGTGCCTTTGGACAGGGGGGGTACTATGGCTACACCTTC. It specifies CAFGQGGYYGYTF.

The chain joins TRBV19 to TRBJ2-2; 14 bases map to TRBD2. Germline V lookup: CDR1 LNHDA, CDR2 SQIVND (reference sequence). V lost 6 bases to trimming and J lost 5 bases; unmatched junction nucleotides: 11. This CDR3 region has 18 residues. The CDR3 nucleotides are TGTGCCAGTAGCTCCGGGACTAGCGGGAGTTTCAGGACCGGGGAGCTGTTTTTT. This gives the protein CASSSGTSGSFRTGELFF.

This clonotype was detected many times. This chain joins TRBV2 and TRBJ1-5; TRBD1 is a possible D gene (5 bases). The CDR3 runs 17 residues. The V end lost 8 bases, the J end lost 0 bases, and 20 bases lay between the germline ends. Germline CDR1 and CDR2: SNHLY and FYNNEI. The CDR3 region is CASGGDEQPNSNQPQHF. The DNA for the CDR3 is TGTGCCAGCGGGGGGGATGAACAACCCAATAGCAATCAGCCCCAGCATTTT.

Ten or more counts support this clonotype. The chain couples TRBV20-1 to TRBJ2-1; the match to TRBD2 covers 7 bases. This CDR3 has 16 amino acids. Trimming cost V 2 bases and J 8 bases; bases outside gene matches: 15. Germline V gives CDR1 DFQATT, CDR2 SNEGSKA (reference sequence). The CDR3 loop is CSARPRDRDYPDEQFF. As DNA, the CDR3 is TGCAGTGCTAGACCTAGAGACCGGGACTACCCAGATGAGCAGTTCTTC.

Ten or more counts support this clonotype. The chain is built from TRBV28 and TRBJ2-7; a possible D gene is TRBD2 (6 bases). The V end lost 3 bases, the J end lost 3 bases, and 18 bases lay between the germline ends. CDR1 is MDHEN, CDR2 SYDVKM, per germline. CDR3 length: 16 residues. In DNA form, the CDR3 reads TGTGCCAGCAGTTTCCCAGAGGACTCGGGAGTCTACGAGCAGTACTTC. Translation: CASSFPEDSGVYEQYF.